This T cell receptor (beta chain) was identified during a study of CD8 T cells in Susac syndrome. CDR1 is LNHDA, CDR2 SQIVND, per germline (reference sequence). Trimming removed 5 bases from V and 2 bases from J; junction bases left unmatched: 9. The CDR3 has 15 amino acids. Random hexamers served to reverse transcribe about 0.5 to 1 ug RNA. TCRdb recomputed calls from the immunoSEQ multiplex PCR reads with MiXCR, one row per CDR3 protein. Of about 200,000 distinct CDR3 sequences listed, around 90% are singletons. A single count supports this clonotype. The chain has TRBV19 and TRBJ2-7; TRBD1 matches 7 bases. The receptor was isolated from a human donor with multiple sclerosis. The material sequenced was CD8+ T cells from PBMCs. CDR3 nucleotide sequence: TGTGCCAGTAGTCCCGACAGGGTCCGTCCCTACGAGCAGTACTTC. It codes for CASSPDRVRPYEQYF.